This note documents a single T cell receptor beta chain sequence. Which antigen it targets is not known. No qualities accompany the bases; no much larger clone lies one base away. The CDR3, from cysteine to phenylalanine, totals 16 residues. Solely the CDR3 DNA is kept, with 48 bases framed from the first base. The CDR3 regions of human TCRbeta chains were subjected to immunosequencing. Per the source publication's procedure: TCRs in the repertoires were matched against a reference library of SARS-CoV-2-specific TCRs that had been generated with the MIRA antigen-specificity platform. Breadth meant the fraction of unique TCRs that were SARS-CoV-2-associated, whereas depth meant the fraction of total T cells that were SARS-CoV-2-associated. Using the MIRA data, each spike-specific TCR was assigned both to the spike region to which the TCR was reactive and to a CD4 or CD8 class. Log10-transformed breadth and depth values were compared by one-way ANOVA with Sidak's multiple comparisons tests. TCRdb provides this immuneACCESS table in a form limited to in-frame rearrangements. Some clones are lacking; in checked studies, under half of them reflect an unresolved V gene, and why the rest are absent is not known. D and trimming come from the DNA, and the V and J calls and clone size come from that table. The sample records 130,000 or so clones, approximately 86% of which are singletons. The leading ten clones occupy about 12% of the sample.

This specimen comes from a study of T cell responses to AZD1222 COVID-19 vaccine (dated by TCRdb to the early 2020s). About the study as a whole: AZD1222 recipients whose second dose came at about 4 weeks and those whose second dose came at about 12 weeks were combined into one group, since spike-specific TCR depth and breadth did not differ between the two schedules. A total of 233 trial participants underwent TCR sequencing, of whom more than 200 had received two doses of AZD1222 and about 25 had received two doses of the MenACWY control vaccine. Enrollment into the trials was organized by age into subgroups of 18-55, 56-69 and 70-plus years, and those subgroups contained roughly 150, 30 and 60 TCR-sequenced participants, respectively. The full study reports these points: The 56-69-year group was small, and its depth increase did not reach significance, likely because of low power. Conclusions about previously exposed vaccinees are limited, since just 5 or 6 AZD1222 recipients were seropositive for SARS-CoV-2 at baseline. Participants were mostly white British, with more females than males. The authors suggested clonal diversity may have been underestimated. The vaccine-associated CD4 TCRs covered the entire spike protein, and the dominant responses fell in regions 160-218 and 743-854. Spike-specific TCR breadth and depth rose significantly after two AZD1222 doses compared with day 0 and with MenACWY recipients. Because no samples from the day 14 peak response were available, repertoires could be characterized only after the peak T cell response. Nearly half of unique spike-specific TCRs reportedly recognized epitopes outside regions mutated in the B.1.351 and B.1.1.7 variants.

This specimen's time point label, interpreted: baseline before first vaccination. Vaccinee samples came from UK trials COV001 and COV002, including a single-blind randomized controlled phase 2/3 trial of AZD1222 (ChAdOx1 nCoV-19) in healthy adults. For TCRbeta chain sequencing, PBMC samples were collected from trial participants at day 0 and at day 28 after the second dose. This specimen consisted of peripheral blood, obtained on day 0 of AZD1222 vaccination. The clonotype was recovered from an adult in good health. Here the chain combines TRBV12-2 and TRBJ1-5. TRBV12-2 is reported as a pseudogene. The CDR3 sequence is CASRPLTGDSNQPQHF. The sequenced DNA is TGTGCAAGTCGCCCCCTGACGGGGGACAGCAATCAGCCCCAGCATTTT.